Listed below are T cell receptor beta chains from one sample, sequenced in a study of blood T cell repertoires in COVID-19. Profiled with immunoSEQ multiplex PCR; TCRdb holds only in-frame clones, not every one. Seen here are roughly 20,000 clones, roughly 87% observed once, and the top ten hold 25%. Sample: peripheral blood. The receptors derive from a human donor with active COVID-19. The donor label of this sample is uncertain. The CDR3 runs from the conserved cysteine through the conserved F or W. D genes are given only for firm matches. Not all rows give a size; the values are once, few, many and, for expanded clones, a class.

>TRBJ2-7|NA|NA|TRBV20-1
CSASGQGPYEQYF
TGCAGTGCTAGTGGCCAGGGCCCCTACGAGCAGTACTTC
>TRBJ2-7|NA|NA|TRBV5-4
CASSFQGVDEQYF
TGTGCCAGCAGCTTCCAGGGTGTGGACGAGCAGTACTTC
>TRBJ1-4|NA|NA|TRBV6-5
CASSYSSGGGEKLFF
TGTGCCAGCAGTTACTCGTCGGGGGGCGGAGAAAAACTGTTTTTT
>TRBJ2-1|TRBD2|NA|TRBV19
CASSINSGSRNEQFF
TGTGCCAGTAGTATTAATAGCGGGAGTAGGAATGAGCAGTTCTTC
>TRBJ1-4|TRBD1|NA|TRBV4-3
CASSQEWDRGEKLFF
TGCGCCAGCAGCCAAGAGTGGGACAGGGGTGAAAAACTGTTTTTT
>TRBJ2-7|NA|once|TRBV7-9
CASSPTEITYEQYF
TGTGCCAGCAGCCCGACAGAAATAACCTACGAGCAGTACTTC
>TRBJ2-2|NA|NA|TRBV7-9
CASSPGTYTGELFF
TGTGCCAGCAGCCCGGGGACTTACACCGGGGAGCTGTTTTTT
>TRBJ1-2|NA|once|TRBV12-3/TRBV12-4
CASSLSGGGYTF
TGTGCCAGCAGTTTATCGGGAGGTGGCTACACCTTC
>TRBJ2-7|TRBD1|NA|TRBV7-2
CASSMGQATYEQYF
TGTGCCAGCAGTATGGGACAGGCAACCTACGAGCAGTACTTC
>TRBJ2-1|TRBD2|NA|TRBV25-1
CASSNSGSSYNEQFF
TGTGCCAGCAGCAATAGCGGGAGCTCCTACAATGAGCAGTTCTTC
>TRBJ2-3|NA|NA|TRBV10-3
CAINGGSTDTQYF
TGTGCCATCAACGGCGGGAGCACAGATACGCAGTATTTT
>TRBJ2-3|TRBD1|NA|TRBV4-1
CASRGPGQGEGDTQYF
TGCGCCAGCAGAGGACCGGGACAGGGGGAAGGGGATACGCAGTATTTT
>TRBJ2-2|NA|NA|TRBV7-9
CASSSRGTGELFF
TGTGCCAGCAGCTCCAGGGGCACCGGGGAGCTGTTTTTT
>TRBJ2-5|NA|NA|TRBV7-6
CASSLDYEGRETQYF
TGTGCCAGCAGCTTAGATTATGAGGGTAGGGAGACCCAGTACTTC
>TRBJ2-5|NA|NA|TRBV7-2
CASSLDGLNRETQYF
TGTGCCAGCAGCTTAGACGGGTTGAATCGGGAGACCCAGTACTTC
>TRBJ1-2|NA|NA|TRBV7-8
CASSSRYPPREVYGYTF
TGTGCCAGCAGCTCAAGATACCCACCGAGGGAAGTTTATGGCTACACCTTC
>TRBJ2-7|NA|NA|TRBV12-1
CASTLGGGEGYEQYF
TGTGCCAGCACCCTTGGGGGGGGAGAGGGGTACGAGCAGTACTTC
>TRBJ2-2|TRBD2|once|TRBV9
CASSVVPLGLAANTGELFF
TGTGCCAGCAGCGTAGTTCCCCTGGGACTAGCGGCGAACACCGGGGAGCTGTTTTTT
>TRBJ1-4|NA|NA|TRBV11-3
CASSLDGQVGKLFF
TGTGCCAGCAGCTTAGATGGGCAGGTCGGAAAACTGTTTTTT
>TRBJ2-7|TRBD1|NA|TRBV6-5
CATQHDTGGIYEQYF
TGTGCCACCCAACATGATACAGGGGGCATCTACGAGCAGTACTTC
>TRBJ2-7|TRBD1|NA|TRBV13
CASSLKPTGQGYEQYF
TGTGCCAGCAGCCTCAAACCTACGGGACAGGGGTACGAGCAGTACTTC
>TRBJ2-5|NA|NA|TRBV5-6
CASSSYMTSYQETQYF
TGTGCCAGCAGCTCCTATATGACTAGTTACCAAGAGACCCAGTACTTC